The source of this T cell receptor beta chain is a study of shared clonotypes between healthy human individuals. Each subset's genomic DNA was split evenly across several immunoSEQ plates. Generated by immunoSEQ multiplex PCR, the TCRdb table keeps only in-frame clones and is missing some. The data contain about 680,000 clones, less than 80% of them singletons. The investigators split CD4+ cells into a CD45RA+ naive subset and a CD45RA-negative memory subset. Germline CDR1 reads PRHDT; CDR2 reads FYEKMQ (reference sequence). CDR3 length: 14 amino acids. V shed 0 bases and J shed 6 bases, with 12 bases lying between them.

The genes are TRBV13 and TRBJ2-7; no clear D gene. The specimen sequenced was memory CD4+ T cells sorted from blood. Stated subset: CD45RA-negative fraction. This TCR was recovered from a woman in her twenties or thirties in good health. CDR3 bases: TGTGCCAGCAGCTTAGGCACGGATACCCCCGAGCAGTACTTC. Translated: CASSLGTDTPEQYF.